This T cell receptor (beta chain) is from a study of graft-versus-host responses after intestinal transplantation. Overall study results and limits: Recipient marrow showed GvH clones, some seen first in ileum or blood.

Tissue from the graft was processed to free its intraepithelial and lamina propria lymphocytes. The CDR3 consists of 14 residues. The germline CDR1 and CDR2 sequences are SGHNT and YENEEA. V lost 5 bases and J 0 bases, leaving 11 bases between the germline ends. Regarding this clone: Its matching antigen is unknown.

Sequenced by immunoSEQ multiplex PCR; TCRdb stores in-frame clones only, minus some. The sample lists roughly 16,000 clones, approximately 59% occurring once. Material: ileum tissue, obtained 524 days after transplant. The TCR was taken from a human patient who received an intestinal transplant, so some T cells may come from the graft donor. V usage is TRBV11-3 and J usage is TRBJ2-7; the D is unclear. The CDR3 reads CASSVSLGSYEQYF. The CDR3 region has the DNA TGTGCCAGCAGCGTGAGCCTAGGCTCCTACGAGCAGTACTTC.